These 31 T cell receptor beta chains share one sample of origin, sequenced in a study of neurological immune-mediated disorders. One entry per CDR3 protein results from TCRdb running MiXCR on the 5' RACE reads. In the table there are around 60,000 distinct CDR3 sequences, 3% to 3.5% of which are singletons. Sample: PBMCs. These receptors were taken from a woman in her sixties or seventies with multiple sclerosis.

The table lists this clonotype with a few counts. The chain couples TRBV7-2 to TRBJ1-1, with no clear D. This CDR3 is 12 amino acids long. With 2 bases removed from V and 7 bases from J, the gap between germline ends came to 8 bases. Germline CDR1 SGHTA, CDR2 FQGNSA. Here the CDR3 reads CASSLREGEAFF. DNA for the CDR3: TGTGCCAGCAGCTTACGCGAGGGTGAAGCTTTCTTT.

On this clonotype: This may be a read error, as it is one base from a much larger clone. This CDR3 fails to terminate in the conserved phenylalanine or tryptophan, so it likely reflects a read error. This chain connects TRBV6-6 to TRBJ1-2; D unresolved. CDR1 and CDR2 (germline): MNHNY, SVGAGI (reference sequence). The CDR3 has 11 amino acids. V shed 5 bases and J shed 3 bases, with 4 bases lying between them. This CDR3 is CASSRDYGYTI. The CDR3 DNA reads TGTGCCAGCAGTCGCGACTATGGCTACACCATC.

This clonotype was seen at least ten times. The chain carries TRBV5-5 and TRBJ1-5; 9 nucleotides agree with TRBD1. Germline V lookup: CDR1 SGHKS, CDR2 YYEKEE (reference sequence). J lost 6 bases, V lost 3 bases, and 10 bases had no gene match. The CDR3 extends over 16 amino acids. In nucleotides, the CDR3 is TGTGCCAGCAGCTCAACAATCCGGGACAGGGTTCAGCCCCAGCATTTT. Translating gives CASSSTIRDRVQPQHF.

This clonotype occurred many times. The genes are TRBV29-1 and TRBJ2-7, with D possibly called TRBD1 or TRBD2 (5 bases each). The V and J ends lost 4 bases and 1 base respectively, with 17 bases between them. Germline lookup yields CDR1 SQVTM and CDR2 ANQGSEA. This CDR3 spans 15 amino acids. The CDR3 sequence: CSVGGRLAASYEQYF. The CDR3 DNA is TGCAGCGTTGGGGGACGGTTGGCAGCGTCCTACGAGCAGTACTTC.

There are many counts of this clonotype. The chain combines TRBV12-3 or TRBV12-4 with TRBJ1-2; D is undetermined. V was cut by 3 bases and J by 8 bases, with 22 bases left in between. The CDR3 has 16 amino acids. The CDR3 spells CASSFSRLTIIGGYTF. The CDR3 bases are TGTGCCAGCAGTTTTTCCCGATTAACGATCATAGGAGGCTACACCTTC.

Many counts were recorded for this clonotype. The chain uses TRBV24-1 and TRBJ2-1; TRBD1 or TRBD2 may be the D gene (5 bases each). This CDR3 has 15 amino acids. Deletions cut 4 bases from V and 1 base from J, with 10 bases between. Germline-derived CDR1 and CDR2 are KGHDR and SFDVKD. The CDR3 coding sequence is TGTGCCACCAGTGACCCGGGACCATCCTACAATGAGCAGTTCTTC. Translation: CATSDPGPSYNEQFF.

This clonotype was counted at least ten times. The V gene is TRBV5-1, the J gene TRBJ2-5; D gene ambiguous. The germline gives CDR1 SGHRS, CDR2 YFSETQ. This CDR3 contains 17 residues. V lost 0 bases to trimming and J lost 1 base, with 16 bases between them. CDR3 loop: CASSLARLSRTQETQYF. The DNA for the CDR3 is TGCGCCAGCAGCTTGGCACGACTGAGTCGGACCCAAGAGACCCAGTACTTC.

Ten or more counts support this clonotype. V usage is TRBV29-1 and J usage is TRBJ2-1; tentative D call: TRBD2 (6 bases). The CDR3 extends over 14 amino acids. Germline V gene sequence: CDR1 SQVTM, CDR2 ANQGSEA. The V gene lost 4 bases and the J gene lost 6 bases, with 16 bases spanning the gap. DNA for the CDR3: TGCAGCGTTGGGGGCGGGAAGCCCCCCAATGAGCAGTTCTTC. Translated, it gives CSVGGGKPPNEQFF.

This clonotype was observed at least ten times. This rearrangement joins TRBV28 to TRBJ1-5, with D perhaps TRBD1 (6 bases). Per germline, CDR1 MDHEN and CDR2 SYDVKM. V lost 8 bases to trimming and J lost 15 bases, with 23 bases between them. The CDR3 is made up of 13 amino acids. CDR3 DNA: TGTGCCAGCTCCACCTCGGCTGAGACAGGATGGCATTTT. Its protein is CASSTSAETGWHF.

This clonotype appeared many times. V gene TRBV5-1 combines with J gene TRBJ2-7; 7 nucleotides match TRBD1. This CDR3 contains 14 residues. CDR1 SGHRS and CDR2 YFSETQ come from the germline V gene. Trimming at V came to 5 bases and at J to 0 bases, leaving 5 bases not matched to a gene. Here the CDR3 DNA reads TGCGCCAGCAGGGGACAGTCAACCTCCTACGAGCAGTACTTC. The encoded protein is CASRGQSTSYEQYF.

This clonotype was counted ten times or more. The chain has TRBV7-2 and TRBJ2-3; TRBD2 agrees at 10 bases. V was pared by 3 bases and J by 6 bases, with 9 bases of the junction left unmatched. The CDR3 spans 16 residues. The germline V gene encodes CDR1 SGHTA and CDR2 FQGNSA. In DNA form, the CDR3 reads TGTGCCAGCAGCTTCCGTAGCGGGGGGCGCGGGGATACGCAGTATTTT. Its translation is CASSFRSGGRGDTQYF. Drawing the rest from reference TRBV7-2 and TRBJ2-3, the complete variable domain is GAGVSQSPSNKVTEKGKDVELRCDPISGHTALYWYRQSLGQGLEFLIYFQGNSAPDKSGLPSDRFSAERTGGSVSTLTIQRTQQEDSAVYLCASSFRSGGRGDTQYFGPGTRLTVL.

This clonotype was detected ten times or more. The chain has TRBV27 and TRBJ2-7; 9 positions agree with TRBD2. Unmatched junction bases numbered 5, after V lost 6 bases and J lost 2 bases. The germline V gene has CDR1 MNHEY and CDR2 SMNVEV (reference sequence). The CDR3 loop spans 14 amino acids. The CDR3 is CASSKGLAAYEQYF. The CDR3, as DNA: TGTGCCAGCAGCAAGGGACTAGCAGCCTACGAGCAGTACTTC.

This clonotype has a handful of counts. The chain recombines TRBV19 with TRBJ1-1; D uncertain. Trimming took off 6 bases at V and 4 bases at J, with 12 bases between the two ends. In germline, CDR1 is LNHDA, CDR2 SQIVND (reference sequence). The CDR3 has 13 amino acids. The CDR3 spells CASREGAGTEAFF. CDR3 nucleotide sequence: TGTGCCAGTAGAGAAGGTGCGGGCACTGAAGCTTTCTTT.

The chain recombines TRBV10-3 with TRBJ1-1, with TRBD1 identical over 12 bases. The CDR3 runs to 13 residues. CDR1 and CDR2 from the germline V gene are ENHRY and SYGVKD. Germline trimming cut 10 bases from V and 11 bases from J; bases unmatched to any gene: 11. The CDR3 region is CATSMGQGADAFF. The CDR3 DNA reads TGTGCCACCAGCATGGGACAGGGGGCAGACGCTTTCTTT.

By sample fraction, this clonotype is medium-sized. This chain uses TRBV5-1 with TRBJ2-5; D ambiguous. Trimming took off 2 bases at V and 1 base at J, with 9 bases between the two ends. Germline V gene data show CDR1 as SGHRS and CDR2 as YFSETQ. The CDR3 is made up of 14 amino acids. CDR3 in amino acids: CASSFGQIQETQYF. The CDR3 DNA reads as TGCGCCAGCAGCTTCGGTCAGATCCAAGAGACCCAGTACTTC.

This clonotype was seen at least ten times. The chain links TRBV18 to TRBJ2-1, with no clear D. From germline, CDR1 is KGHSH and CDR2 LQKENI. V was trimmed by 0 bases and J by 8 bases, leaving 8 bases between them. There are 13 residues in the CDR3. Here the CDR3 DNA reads TGTGCCAGCTCACCACCGACCGCGGATGAGCAGTTCTTC. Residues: CASSPPTADEQFF.

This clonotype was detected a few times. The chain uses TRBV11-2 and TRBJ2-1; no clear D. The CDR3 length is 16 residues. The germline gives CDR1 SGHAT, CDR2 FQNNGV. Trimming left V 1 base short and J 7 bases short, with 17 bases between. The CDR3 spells CASSLGVARVTNEQFF. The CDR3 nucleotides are TGTGCCAGCAGCTTAGGGGTAGCCCGAGTGACAAATGAGCAGTTCTTC.

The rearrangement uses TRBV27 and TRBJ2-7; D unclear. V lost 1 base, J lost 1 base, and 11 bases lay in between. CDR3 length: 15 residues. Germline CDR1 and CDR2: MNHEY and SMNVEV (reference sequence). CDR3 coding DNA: TGTGCCAGCAGTTTATTCAAAACCACTTCCTACGAGCAGTACTTC. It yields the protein CASSLFKTTSYEQYF.

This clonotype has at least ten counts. CDR3 DNA: TGTGCCAGCAGTGGCCGACAGGGGAGCTCCTACAATGAGCAGTTCTTC. Protein: CASSGRQGSSYNEQFF. This chain links TRBV2 with TRBJ2-1, with TRBD1 identical over 8 bases. The germline V gene encodes CDR1 SNHLY and CDR2 FYNNEI. Unmatched junction bases numbered 5, after V lost 4 bases and J lost 0 bases. The CDR3 is made up of 16 amino acids.

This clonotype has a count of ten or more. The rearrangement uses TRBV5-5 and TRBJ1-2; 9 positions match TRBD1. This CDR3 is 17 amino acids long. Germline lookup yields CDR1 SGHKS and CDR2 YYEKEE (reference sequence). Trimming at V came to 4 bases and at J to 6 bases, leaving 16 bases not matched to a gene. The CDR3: CASSLTARDRENHGYTF. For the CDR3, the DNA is TGTGCCAGCAGCCTTACCGCCCGGGACAGGGAAAACCATGGCTACACCTTC.

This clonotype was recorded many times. The CDR3, as DNA: TGTGCCAGCAGCTTAGGTGTATTCGGGACAGAAATAAGCTCTGGGGCCAACGTCCTGACTTTC. Protein sequence: CASSLGVFGTEISSGANVLTF. The chain recombines TRBV7-3 with TRBJ2-6; 7 positions match TRBD1. Germline trimming cut 2 bases from V and 0 bases from J; bases unmatched to any gene: 16. The CDR3 contains 21 residues. Germline lookup yields CDR1 SGHTA and CDR2 FQGTGA.

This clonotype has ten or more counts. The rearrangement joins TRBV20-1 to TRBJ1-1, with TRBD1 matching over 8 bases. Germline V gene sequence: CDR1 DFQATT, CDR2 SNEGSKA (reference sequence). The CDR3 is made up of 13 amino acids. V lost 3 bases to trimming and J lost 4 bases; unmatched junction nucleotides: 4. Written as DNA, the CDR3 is TGCAGTGCTAGGCAGGGGGCCGGCACTGAAGCTTTCTTT. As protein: CSARQGAGTEAFF.

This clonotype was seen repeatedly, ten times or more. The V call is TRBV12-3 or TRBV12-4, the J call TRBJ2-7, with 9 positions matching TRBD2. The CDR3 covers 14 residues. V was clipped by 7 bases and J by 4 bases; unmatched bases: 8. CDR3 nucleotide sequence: TGTGCCAGCAAGCCGGGACTAGCAGCTTACGAGCAGTACTTC. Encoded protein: CASKPGLAAYEQYF.

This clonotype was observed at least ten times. CDR3 DNA sequence: TGTGCCAGCAGTCCACCTTTAGGACAGGGGTCCTACGAGCAGTACTTC. It encodes CASSPPLGQGSYEQYF. The chain carries TRBV28 and TRBJ2-7, with 9 bases that match TRBD1. The CDR3 contains 16 residues. Losses at the gene ends were 5 bases for V and 1 base for J; bases not matched to a gene: 9. Germline loops: CDR1 MDHEN, CDR2 SYDVKM.

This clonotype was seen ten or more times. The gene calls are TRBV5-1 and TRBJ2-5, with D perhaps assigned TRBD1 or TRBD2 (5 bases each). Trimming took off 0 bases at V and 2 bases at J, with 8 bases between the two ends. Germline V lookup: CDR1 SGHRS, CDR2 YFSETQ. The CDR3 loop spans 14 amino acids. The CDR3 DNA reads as TGCGCCAGCAGCTTGGGGGACGTACAAGAGACCCAGTACTTC. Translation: CASSLGDVQETQYF. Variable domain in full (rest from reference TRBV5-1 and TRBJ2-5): KAGVTQTPRYLIKTRGQQVTLSCSPISGHRSVSWYQQTPGQGLQFLFEYFSETQRNKGNFPGRFSGRQFSNSRSEMNVSTLELGDSALYLCASSLGDVQETQYFGPGTRLLVL.

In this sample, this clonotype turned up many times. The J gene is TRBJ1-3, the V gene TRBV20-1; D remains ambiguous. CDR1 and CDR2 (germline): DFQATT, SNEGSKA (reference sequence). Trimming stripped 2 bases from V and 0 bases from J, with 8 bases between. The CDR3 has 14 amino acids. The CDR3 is CSARIGPSGNTIYF. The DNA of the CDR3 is TGCAGTGCTAGAATCGGACCCTCTGGAAACACCATATATTTT.

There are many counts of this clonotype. CDR3 nucleotides: TGTGCCAGCAGCCGGACCCGTGAATCAGCCCAGCATTTT. Translated, it gives CASSRTRESAQHF. The V gene is TRBV9, the J gene TRBJ1-5; D is uncertain. CDR3 length: 13 amino acids. Germline values: CDR1 SGDLS, CDR2 YYNGEE. V was cut by 4 bases and J by 11 bases, with 16 bases left in between.

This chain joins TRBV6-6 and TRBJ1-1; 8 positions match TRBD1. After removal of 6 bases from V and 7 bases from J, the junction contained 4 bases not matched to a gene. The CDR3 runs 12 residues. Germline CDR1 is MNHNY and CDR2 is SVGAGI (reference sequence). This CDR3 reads CASSRRGLEAFF. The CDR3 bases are TGTGCCAGCAGCCGCAGGGGGCTTGAAGCTTTCTTT.

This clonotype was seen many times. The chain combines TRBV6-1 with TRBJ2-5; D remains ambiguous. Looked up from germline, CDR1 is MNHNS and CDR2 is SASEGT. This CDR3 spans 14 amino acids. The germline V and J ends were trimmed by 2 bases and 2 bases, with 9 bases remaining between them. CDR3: CASSESRPQETQYF. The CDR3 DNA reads TGTGCCAGCAGTGAATCCCGGCCTCAAGAGACCCAGTACTTC.

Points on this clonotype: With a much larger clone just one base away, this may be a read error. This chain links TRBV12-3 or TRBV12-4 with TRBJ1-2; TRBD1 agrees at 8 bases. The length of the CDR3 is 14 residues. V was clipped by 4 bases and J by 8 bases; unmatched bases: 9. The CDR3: CASSSQQGVDGYTF. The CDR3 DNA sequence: TGTGCCAGCAGTTCCCAACAGGGGGTGGACGGCTACACCTTC.

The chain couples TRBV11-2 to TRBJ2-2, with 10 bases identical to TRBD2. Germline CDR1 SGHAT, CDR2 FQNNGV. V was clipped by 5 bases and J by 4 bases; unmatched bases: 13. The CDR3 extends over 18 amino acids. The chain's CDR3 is CASSLEAGGFRTTGELFF. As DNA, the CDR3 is TGTGCCAGCAGCCTCGAAGCGGGAGGGTTCAGGACCACCGGGGAGCTGTTTTTT.